This is a list of T cell receptor beta chains from one sample in a study of T cells in Graves' hyperthyroidism and ophthalmopathy. TCRdb reprocessed the multiplex PCR reads via MiXCR and lists one record per CDR3 protein. The table records some 350,000 distinct CDR3 sequences, approximately 14% of them present only once. Sequenced: blood. The source of these receptors is a woman under 30 with Graves' hyperthyroidism that later progressed to Graves' ophthalmopathy. Both conserved end residues are part of each CDR3. D genes are given only for firm matches. A row's size may be missing; if present it is once, few, many or a size class.

clone_size	v_call	d_call	j_call	cdr3_length	cdr3_nt	cdr3_aa
many	TRBV4-1	TRBD2	TRBJ2-7	13	TGCGCCAGCAGCCCCCGAGGGAGGGACGAGCAGTACTTC	CASSPRGRDEQYF
many	TRBV7-8	TRBD1	TRBJ2-5	15	TGTGCCAGCAGCGAAATGATCGACAGGGCGGAGACCCAGTACTTC	CASSEMIDRAETQYF
.	TRBV9	TRBD2	TRBJ2-7	14	TGTGCCAGCAGCGTAGGCGGGAGCGGCAACGAGCAGTACTTC	CASSVGGSGNEQYF
many	TRBV10-3	.	TRBJ2-7	18	TGTGCCATCAGTGAGCCTCAGGGTCTTACCCTTAGGGGTTACGAGCAGTACTTC	CAISEPQGLTLRGYEQYF
.	TRBV12-3/TRBV12-4	TRBD2	TRBJ2-7	13	TGTGCCAGCAGTTTGGGCGGGAGTGGCGAGCGGTACTTC	CASSLGGSGERYF
.	TRBV5-1	.	TRBJ2-7	15	TGCGCCAGCAGCTTGGGGGCGCCGAGCTCCTACGAGCAGTACTTC	CASSLGAPSSYEQYF
many	TRBV6-1	TRBD2	TRBJ2-7	15	TGTGCCAGCAGTGGCGGGACTAGCGGGACCGGCGAGCAGTACTTC	CASSGGTSGTGEQYF
many	TRBV7-2	TRBD2	TRBJ2-3	18	TGTGCCAGCAGCTTAGGGCTAGCGGGAGCCCCCTTCACAGATACGCAGTATTTT	CASSLGLAGAPFTDTQYF
.	TRBV12-3/TRBV12-4	.	TRBJ1-6	14	TGTGCCAGCAGTTTGGCTTTTACTAATTCACCCCTCCACTTT	CASSLAFTNSPLHF
.	TRBV18	TRBD1	TRBJ2-6	14	TGTGCCAGCTCACAGGGGGCGAGGGCCAACGTCCTGACTTTC	CASSQGARANVLTF
few	TRBV10-3	TRBD2	TRBJ2-3	15	TGTGCCATCAGTCCGACTAGCGGGAGGGGGGCTTGGCAGTATTTT	CAISPTSGRGAWQYF
few	TRBV20-1	.	TRBJ2-7	13	TGCAGTGCCAAGTCAGGGCCCAGGTCCGAGCAGTACTTC	CSAKSGPRSEQYF
.	TRBV25-1	TRBD1	TRBJ1-1	15	TGTGCCAGCAGTGACAGACAGGGGTGGGACACTGAAGCTTTCTTT	CASSDRQGWDTEAFF
few	TRBV20-1	.	TRBJ2-6	17	TGCAGTGCTAGAGTCCCTCGAGACAACGAGAGGGCCAACGTCCTGACTTTC	CSARVPRDNERANVLTF
few	TRBV24-1	TRBD1	TRBJ2-3	15	TGTGCCACCAGTGATCTGGCAGGGGGCAGGGCTACGCAGTATTTT	CATSDLAGGRATQYF
many	TRBV20-1	.	TRBJ2-4	17	TGCAGTGCTAGCGAAGGGTTCCTCACTTTAGCCAAAAACATTCAGTACTTC	CSASEGFLTLAKNIQYF